This TCR beta chain was captured in a study of blood T cell repertoires in COVID-19. Overall study context: Sources were T cells, B-cell-depleted T cells, or PBMCs; the material itself was cDNA or gDNA.

The age range of participants was 18 to 89 years, with residence in more than 20 US areas. Participants reported their clinical history, and cohort assignment relied on those reports. Donors in Cohort 3 counted as recovered after two negative PCRs, clearance, or symptom resolution. TCRdb keeps only in-frame clones here, not all; method: immunoSEQ multiplex PCR. The data contain more than 300,000 clones, 75% to 90% of them singletons. The V end lost 4 bases, the J end lost 7 bases, and 23 bases lay between the germline ends. The CDR3 consists of 16 residues. The germline V gene has CDR1 SGHTS and CDR2 YDEGEE.

The receptor comes from a woman in her forties or fifties who had recovered from COVID-19. The sequenced sample consisted of PBMCs or T cells enriched from blood (not recorded which). The chain joins TRBV5-8 to TRBJ1-2; D possibly corresponds to TRBD1 (5 bases). This CDR3 reads CASSPLGGGALLGYTF. The CDR3 DNA reads TGTGCCAGCAGCCCATTAGGAGGAGGGGCCCTTCTTGGCTACACCTTC.